A selection of T cell receptor beta chains follows, all from one sample in a study of blood T cell repertoires in COVID-19. Using immunoSEQ multiplex PCR, the repertoire was profiled, and TCRdb retains in-frame clones only, with some absent. The table includes 300,000 to 450,000 clones, 88% detected once. The material sequenced was PBMCs or T cells enriched from blood (not recorded which). The receptor set was obtained from a woman aged 18-29 years who had recovered from COVID-19. Each CDR3 is given with its conserved first and last residue.

cdr3_length j_call v_call cdr3_aa
13 TRBJ2-7 TRBV2 CASSGRPNYEQYF
14 TRBJ2-7 TRBV2 CASSAGQGLGEQYF
14 TRBJ1-4 TRBV30 CAWRASLRNEKLFF
17 TRBJ2-1 TRBV18 CASSPVLSGQGYNEQFF
13 TRBJ1-6 TRBV6-5 CASNQGGGSPLHF
13 TRBJ1-3 TRBV27 CASSSGVGNTIYF
13 TRBJ1-6 TRBV3-1/TRBV3-2 CASSLKQDSPLHF
20 TRBJ2-3 TRBV5-4 CASSSPGQLAGGTFTDTQYF
15 TRBJ2-1 TRBV9 CASSVGTERTNEQFF
17 TRBJ1-1 TRBV7-2 CASSLPLRDRINTEAFF
15 TRBJ2-1 TRBV27 CASSPLAGGNNEQFF
10 TRBJ1-2 TRBV5-1 CASSFGGYTF
15 TRBJ1-2 TRBV6-2/TRBV6-3 CASSYAGGKNYGYTF
12 TRBJ1-4 TRBV3-1/TRBV3-2 CASSQGGEKLFF
15 TRBJ1-1 TRBV5-4 CASSLAWTENTEAFF
14 TRBJ2-2 TRBV5-4 CASSLSQNTGELFF
19 TRBJ2-3 TRBV6-6 CASSRTGTSGGARADTQYF
15 TRBJ2-2 TRBV7-6 CASSLDPAGTGELFF
16 TRBJ2-7 TRBV9 CASSATGTSGSFEQYF
15 TRBJ2-7 TRBV28 CASSLTGTGAYEQYF
14 TRBJ1-5 TRBV27 CASRKNRGDQPQHF
15 TRBJ2-5 TRBV15 CATSRAGGADETQYF
14 TRBJ1-1 TRBV6-5 CASSYFTENTEAFF
15 TRBJ2-5 TRBV6-6 CASSYSTGFQETQYF
15 TRBJ2-1 TRBV6-2/TRBV6-3 CASSYSWASTNEQFF